Shown below are 22 T cell receptor beta chains from a single sample sequenced in a study of T cell responses to AZD1222 COVID-19 vaccine. Assay: immunoSEQ multiplex PCR; the TCRdb copy retains only in-frame clones and omits some. This sample has 110,000 or so clones, with 70% to 90% found just once. The starting material was peripheral blood, obtained 28 days after the second AZD1222 dose. These receptor sequences come from an adult who received the AZD1222 COVID-19 vaccine.

As for this clone: Different DNA sequences within this sample yield the same CDR3. This sequence joins TRBV11-2 and TRBJ1-6, with TRBD1 matching 10 bases. Trimming took 0 bases from V and 8 from J; bases not matched to a gene: 1. The germline gives CDR1 SGHAT, CDR2 FQNNGV. CDR3 length: 15 amino acids. CDR3 sequence (DNA): TGTGCCAGCAGCTTAGAGGGACAGGGGTATTCACCCCTCCACTTT. It codes for CASSLEGQGYSPLHF.

The rearrangement uses TRBV6-1 and TRBJ2-6; D gene uncertain. CDR1 and CDR2 (germline): MNHNS, SASEGT. The ends were cut back, 2 bases at V and 2 bases at J, with 7 bases in the middle. The CDR3 runs to 15 residues. This CDR3 is CASSEKGTGANVLTF. The CDR3 DNA follows: TGTGCCAGCAGTGAAAAAGGCACTGGGGCCAACGTCCTGACTTTC.

The CDR3: CASSWDLRDEQYF. The CDR3 nucleotides are TGTGCCAGCAGCTGGGACCTGAGGGACGAGCAGTACTTC. The rearrangement joins TRBV7-9 to TRBJ2-7; D may match TRBD1 or TRBD2 (5 bases each). This CDR3 has 13 amino acids. V was cut by 4 bases and J by 5 bases, with 12 bases left in between. Germline CDR1 SEHNR, CDR2 FQNEAQ (reference sequence).

As regards this clone: The same CDR3 is also encoded by other DNA sequences in this sample. The V call is TRBV6-1, the J call TRBJ2-7; D gene unclear. The V gene's germline CDR1 is MNHNS and CDR2 SASEGT. The CDR3 is 11 residues long. V was trimmed by 3 bases and J by 4 bases, leaving 4 bases between them. For the CDR3, the DNA is TGTGCCAGCAGTGAGGGGTACGAGCAGTACTTC. Protein product: CASSEGYEQYF.

V usage is TRBV11-2 and J usage is TRBJ2-1, with TRBD2 matching over 7 bases. This CDR3 region has 16 residues. Germline loops: CDR1 SGHAT, CDR2 FQNNGV. V was clipped by 0 bases and J by 4 bases; unmatched bases: 6. CDR3 nucleotides: TGTGCCAGCAGCTTAGATGGCAGCGGGGAATACAATGAGCAGTTCTTC. Translation gives CASSLDGSGEYNEQFF.

This chain uses TRBV6-1 with TRBJ1-1; maybe TRBD1 (5 bases). V gave up 2 bases and J gave up 4 bases, with 11 bases separating them. There are 14 residues in the CDR3. The germline V gene has CDR1 MNHNS and CDR2 SASEGT. The CDR3 spells CASSERQGFTEAFF. DNA of the CDR3: TGTGCCAGCAGTGAAAGGCAGGGATTCACTGAAGCTTTCTTT.

The CDR3 protein is CAISGEGEAFF. The CDR3 DNA reads TGTGCCATCAGTGGTGAGGGTGAAGCTTTCTTT. The chain uses TRBV10-3 and TRBJ1-1; D gene unclear. Germline V gene sequence: CDR1 ENHRY, CDR2 SYGVKD. Between the trimmed V and J ends, which lost 4 bases and 7 bases, there was a span of 7 bases. The CDR3 runs to 11 residues.

The chain is built from TRBV9 and TRBJ1-3; D is undetermined. The CDR3 covers 15 residues. The germline V and J ends were trimmed by 3 bases and 0 bases, with 10 bases remaining between them. From germline, CDR1 is SGDLS and CDR2 YYNGEE. The CDR3 spells CASSASGPSGNTIYF. The CDR3 bases are TGTGCCAGCAGCGCGTCCGGGCCCTCTGGAAACACCATATATTTT.

The rearrangement joins TRBV6-2 or TRBV6-3 to TRBJ1-2; 7 bases line up with TRBD1. With V trimmed by 6 bases and J by 4 bases, 11 bases remained unmatched. The germline gives CDR1 MNHEY, CDR2 SVGEGT. The CDR3 spans 15 residues. For the CDR3, the DNA is TGTGCCAGCAGCAACAGGGGAAAGGAGATCTATGGCTACACCTTC. As protein: CASSNRGKEIYGYTF.

The chain combines TRBV6-5 with TRBJ2-2, with TRBD1 as a possible D gene (5 bases). Trimming removed 10 bases from V and 4 bases from J, with 19 bases in between. The germline V gene has CDR1 MNHEY and CDR2 SVGAGI. The CDR3 spans 15 residues. The CDR3 sequence is CATSLWGVGTGELFF. CDR3 coding DNA: TGTGCCACCTCTCTGTGGGGCGTTGGCACCGGGGAGCTGTTTTTT.

The count of this clone is one. The V gene is TRBV11-3, the J gene TRBJ2-1; the D gene is possibly TRBD1 (7 bases). The CDR3 is made up of 16 amino acids. Trimming stripped 5 bases from V and 7 bases from J, with 21 bases between. The germline V gene encodes CDR1 SGHNT and CDR2 YENEEA. In DNA, the CDR3 is TGTGCCAGCAGCACCCCCCGAGGGGGCGCGGGAAATGAGCAGTTCTTC. This gives the protein CASSTPRGGAGNEQFF.

V is TRBV6-5 and J is TRBJ2-7, with 10 nucleotides matching TRBD1. This CDR3 region has 14 residues. Trimming cost V 6 bases and J 2 bases; bases outside gene matches: 4. Germline values: CDR1 MNHEY, CDR2 SVGAGI. The CDR3 bases are TGTGCCAGCAGGAGGGACAGGGGAACCTACGAGCAGTACTTC. Its translation is CASRRDRGTYEQYF.

This rearrangement joins TRBV27 to TRBJ1-5; TRBD1 agrees at 8 bases. The length of the CDR3 is 14 residues. CDR1 MNHEY and CDR2 SMNVEV come from the germline V gene (reference sequence). Trimming cost V 5 bases and J 5 bases; bases outside gene matches: 5. Here the CDR3 DNA reads TGTGCCAGCAGTCCCCGCAGGGGGCATCAGCCCCAGCATTTT. This codes for CASSPRRGHQPQHF.

The chain joins TRBV4-3 to TRBJ2-7; D is possibly TRBD1 or TRBD2 (6 bases each). With 0 bases removed from V and 2 bases from J, the gap between germline ends came to 11 bases. This CDR3 has 15 amino acids. CDR1 LGHNA and CDR2 YSLEER come from the germline V gene. The CDR3 DNA is TGCGCCAGCAGCCAAGATTCGGGGGCCCCCTACGAGCAGTACTTC. It is translated as CASSQDSGAPYEQYF.

The chain links TRBV30 to TRBJ2-3; D gene ambiguous. Germline V gene data show CDR1 as GTSNPN and CDR2 as SVGIG (reference sequence). Trimming pared 4 bases from V and 0 bases from J, leaving 8 bases between. CDR3 length: 13 residues. This CDR3 is CAWTRRSTDTQYF. In nucleotides, the CDR3 is TGTGCCTGGACCCGTCGGAGCACAGATACGCAGTATTTT.

The V and J genes are TRBV28 and TRBJ1-1, with unresolved D. The CDR3 runs 13 residues. Germline V lookup: CDR1 MDHEN, CDR2 SYDVKM. The V gene lost 3 bases and the J gene lost 2 bases, with 7 bases spanning the gap. The DNA for the CDR3 is TGTGCCAGCAGTTTTCTGGACAACACTGAAGCTTTCTTT. This gives the protein CASSFLDNTEAFF.

CDR3 DNA: TGTGCCAGCAGTTTATCGGGAGTAGGGGGACAGGGGGCCGGAGGCTACACCTTC. As protein: CASSLSGVGGQGAGGYTF. V gene TRBV27 combines with J gene TRBJ1-2, with 12 bases fitting TRBD1. The CDR3 totals 18 residues. The trim removed 0 bases at V and 8 bases at J, leaving 13 bases unmatched. Germline lookup yields CDR1 MNHEY and CDR2 SMNVEV (reference sequence).

V is TRBV21-1 and J is TRBJ1-1; TRBD1, as called in the table, went unchecked against the DNA. TRBV21-1 has pseudogene status. The CDR3 contains 15 residues. The CDR3 bases are TGTGCCAGCAGACCAGCCGGGACACCGAACACTGAAGCTTTCTTT. Amino acid sequence: CASRPAGTPNTEAFF.

In its sample, this clone was seen a few times. The chain employs TRBV5-1 and TRBJ2-1; D remains unclear. The V and J ends lost 4 bases and 4 bases respectively, with 9 bases between them. Germline CDR1 and CDR2: SGHRS and YFSETQ. CDR3 length: 13 residues. DNA of the CDR3: TGCGCCAGCAGCGCAGACTTTTACAATGAGCAGTTCTTC. It codes for CASSADFYNEQFF.

This sequence joins TRBV19 and TRBJ1-2; the D gene is possibly TRBD1 (5 bases). Germline V gene sequence: CDR1 LNHDA, CDR2 SQIVND (reference sequence). Between the trimmed V and J ends, which lost 7 bases and 4 bases, there was a span of 16 bases. This CDR3 has 14 residues. This CDR3 reads CASNLRQGAYGYTF. CDR3 nucleotide sequence: TGTGCCAGTAACCTAAGGCAGGGAGCCTATGGCTACACCTTC.

The rearrangement links TRBV11-3 to TRBJ2-7; D uncertain. The V and J ends lost 4 bases and 7 bases respectively, with 17 bases between them. Germline V gene data show CDR1 as SGHNT and CDR2 as YENEEA. This CDR3 region has 14 residues. The CDR3 loop is CASSSGSRFKEQYF. CDR3 DNA sequence: TGTGCCAGCAGCTCCGGGTCCCGTTTTAAGGAGCAGTACTTC.

The J gene is TRBJ1-2, the V gene TRBV4-1; no definite D call. V was shortened by 2 bases and J by 3 bases, with 16 bases between the two germline ends. The CDR3 sequence is 16 residues long. Germline V lookup: CDR1 MGHRA, CDR2 YSYEKL. CDR3 in DNA: TGCGCCAGCAGCCAATTCGTTAGGACGTCCGACTATGGCTACACCTTC. This encodes CASSQFVRTSDYGYTF.